This TCR beta chain was sequenced for a study of identical twins. The CDR3 loop spans 11 amino acids. Germline V gives CDR1 SGHRS, CDR2 YFSETQ. Between the trimmed V and J ends, which lost 0 bases and 15 bases, there was a span of 10 bases. TCRdb called the 5' RACE reads again in MiXCR, with one record for every CDR3 protein. This sample has roughly 710,000 distinct CDR3 sequences, with approximately 6% found just once. The genes are TRBV5-1 and TRBJ2-1, with D possibly matching TRBD1 (6 bases). The material sequenced was naive T cells sorted from blood. This sequence was found in a man aged 18 to 30 in good health. CDR3 in DNA: TGCGCCAGCAGCTTGGAAGGGGGTCTGTTCTTC. Translation: CASSLEGGLFF.